The 28 T cell receptor beta chains below were found in one sample sequenced in a study of Ad26.COV2.S vaccination and SARS-CoV-2 variants. Sample treatment: around 19 received Ad26.COV2.S at low or high dose, single or two shots; several received placebo; per-sample allocation not given. Day 63 after the first vaccine or placebo injection was the time point for sampling. The data were produced by immunoSEQ multiplex PCR, yet TCRdb's version contains in-frame clones alone and is incomplete. The sample has about 350,000 clones, approximately 90% seen once; the top ten hold roughly 6%. Sequenced here: peripheral blood, sampled in a trial of Ad26.COV2.S vaccine versus placebo. Receptors were obtained from a person between 18 and 65 years old who received the Ad26.COV2.S COVID-19 vaccine or a placebo.

The chain joins TRBV15 to TRBJ2-5, with a possible D match to TRBD2 (5 bases). The CDR3 loop spans 16 amino acids. V was trimmed by 5 bases and J by 1 base, leaving 17 bases between them. The germline V gene encodes CDR1 LNHNV and CDR2 YYDKDF (reference sequence). DNA for the CDR3: TGTGCCACCAGCGCCCCTCTCTCGGACTTCCAAGAGACCCAGTACTTC. Its protein is CATSAPLSDFQETQYF. Complete variable domain (other parts from reference TRBV15 and TRBJ2-5): DAMVIQNPRYQVTQFGKPVTLSCSQTLNHNVMYWYQQKSSQAPKLLFHYYDKDFNNEADTPDNFQSRRPNTSFCFLDIRSPGLGDTAMYLCATSAPLSDFQETQYFGPGTRLLVL.

The gene calls are TRBV14 and TRBJ1-6; maybe TRBD1 (6 bases). The CDR3 has 16 amino acids. Germline loops: CDR1 SGHDN, CDR2 FVKESK. V lost 3 bases to trimming and J lost 3 bases, with 12 bases between them. CDR3: CASSHSAGVYNSPLHF. In DNA, the CDR3 is TGTGCCAGCAGCCACAGTGCAGGGGTCTATAATTCACCCCTCCACTTT.

The chain combines TRBV7-3 with TRBJ1-1; unclear D gene. CDR3 length: 13 amino acids. Germline CDR1 and CDR2: SGHTA and FQGTGA. V dropped 3 bases and J dropped 1 base, with 6 bases sitting between them. CDR3: CASSFTENTEAFF. CDR3 DNA: TGTGCCAGCAGCTTCACAGAGAACACTGAAGCTTTCTTT.

The genes are TRBV7-6 and TRBJ2-6; no definite D call. The CDR3 sequence is 14 residues long. V lost 8 bases to trimming and J lost 1 base, with 9 bases between them. CDR1 and CDR2 from the germline V gene are SGHVS and FNYEAQ. In DNA, the CDR3 is TGTGCCAGCGTTGGCGTGTCTGGGGCCAACGTCCTGACTTTC. Translated, it gives CASVGVSGANVLTF.

This clone appeared once. V usage is TRBV6-5 and J usage is TRBJ1-1; D remains ambiguous. Germline-derived CDR1 and CDR2 are MNHEY and SVGAGI. Deletions cut 0 bases from V and 7 bases from J, with 9 bases between. CDR3 length equals 13 residues. CDR3 nucleotide sequence: TGTGCCAGCAGTTACTCACGACGGGATGAAGCTTTCTTT. Its protein is CASSYSRRDEAFF.

This chain connects TRBV7-2 to TRBJ2-4, with D maybe TRBD2 (7 bases). V was trimmed by 6 bases and J by 2 bases, leaving 26 bases between them. This CDR3 has 19 residues. Per germline, CDR1 SGHTA and CDR2 FQGNSA. The chain's CDR3 is CASSQRVYIGGRSKNIQYF. CDR3 DNA sequence: TGTGCCAGCAGTCAAAGGGTTTATATCGGGGGGCGATCCAAAAACATTCAGTACTTC.

The V call is TRBV27, the J call TRBJ2-1, with D unresolved. Trimming removed 0 bases at V and 4 bases at J, with 13 bases between. Germline CDR1 and CDR2: MNHEY and SMNVEV (reference sequence). The CDR3 runs 16 residues. CDR3 coding DNA: TGTGCCAGCAGTTTATCAGCTCCCAGGAGTTACAATGAGCAGTTCTTC. This sequence encodes CASSLSAPRSYNEQFF.

The rearrangement joins TRBV18 to TRBJ2-3, with 10 bases aligning to TRBD2. Germline V CDR1 and CDR2: KGHSH, LQKENI. V lost 3 bases to trimming and J lost 6 bases; unmatched junction nucleotides: 9. The CDR3 sequence is 16 residues long. The CDR3 loop is CASSPRLAGLGDTQYF. The DNA for the CDR3 is TGTGCCAGCTCACCCCGACTAGCGGGCCTGGGGGATACGCAGTATTTT.

The gene calls are TRBV5-1 and TRBJ2-2; TRBD1 might be the D (6 bases). Germline lookup yields CDR1 SGHRS and CDR2 YFSETQ. CDR3 length: 15 residues. V lost 4 bases and J 4 bases, leaving 14 bases between the germline ends. CDR3 loop: CASSRTGTTTGELFF. The CDR3 DNA reads TGCGCCAGCAGCAGAACCGGGACAACCACCGGGGAGCTGTTTTTT.

This chain links TRBV4-3 with TRBJ1-1, with D maybe TRBD1 (5 bases). V was trimmed by 4 bases and J by 4 bases, leaving 19 bases between them. This CDR3 region has 16 residues. Germline-derived CDR1 and CDR2 are LGHNA and YSLEER. The CDR3 here is CASSLTTPTVTTEAFF. The CDR3 DNA follows: TGCGCCAGCAGCCTGACGACCCCGACAGTTACCACTGAAGCTTTCTTT.

V usage is TRBV6-5 and J usage is TRBJ2-7; D is uncertain. V gave up 0 bases and J gave up 9 bases, with 9 bases separating them. The CDR3 is 12 residues long. The germline gives CDR1 MNHEY, CDR2 SVGAGI. CDR3 loop: CASSYSNLRQYF. The DNA of the CDR3 is TGTGCCAGCAGTTACTCTAACCTGCGGCAGTACTTC.

This rearrangement joins TRBV7-2 to TRBJ2-3; D is unresolved. Germline V gene data show CDR1 as SGHTA and CDR2 as FQGNSA. The CDR3 has 19 amino acids. The ends were cut back, 2 bases at V and 0 bases at J, with 21 bases in the middle. The CDR3 DNA reads as TGTGCCAGCAGCTTATACCCTTCGACCGGATATGCTAGCACAGATACGCAGTATTTT. It specifies CASSLYPSTGYASTDTQYF.

The chain couples TRBV5-4 to TRBJ1-2, with D hard to call. Germline-derived CDR1 and CDR2 are SGHNT and YYREEE (reference sequence). V dropped 0 bases and J dropped 5 bases, with 17 bases sitting between them. The CDR3 consists of 16 residues. The CDR3 nucleotides are TGTGCCAGCAGCTTGGCCGGTTTCAGACCACAGTATGGCTACACCTTC. It encodes CASSLAGFRPQYGYTF.

This chain links TRBV7-3 with TRBJ2-1; 10 bases are a match to TRBD2. The germline gives CDR1 SGHTA, CDR2 FQGTGA. The V and J ends lost 5 bases and 8 bases, in that order; junction bases with no gene match: 9. CDR3 length equals 15 residues. CDR3 sequence (DNA): TGTGCCAGCAGCCCCGGGGGACTAGCGTTGGATGAGCAGTTCTTC. Amino acid sequence: CASSPGGLALDEQFF.

The chain carries TRBV5-3 and TRBJ2-1, with 9 positions matching TRBD2. TRBV5-3 is filed as an ORF, its function uncertain. The CDR3 covers 16 residues. Losses at the gene ends were 6 bases for V and 1 base for J; bases not matched to a gene: 8. As DNA, the CDR3 is TGTGCCAGAATCTACCCGACTAGCGGATCCTACAATGAGCAGTTCTTC. Its translation: CARIYPTSGSYNEQFF.

The rearrangement joins TRBV7-9 to TRBJ2-7; 9 bases are a match to TRBD1. This CDR3 comprises 16 residues. The germline V gene has CDR1 SEHNR and CDR2 FQNEAQ (reference sequence). J gave up 0 bases and V 2 bases, and 5 bases lay outside the gene matches. CDR3 protein: CASSLRGTGNSYEQYF. The CDR3 DNA reads TGTGCCAGCAGCTTAAGGGGGACAGGGAACTCCTACGAGCAGTACTTC.

This clone showed up just once. The chain joins TRBV19 to TRBJ1-1; 10 nucleotides line up with TRBD1. The ends lost 6 bases at V and 4 bases at J; junction bases unmatched: 8. The CDR3 loop spans 15 amino acids. Germline V CDR1 and CDR2: LNHDA, SQIVND (reference sequence). The CDR3 here is CASSQGTGVRTEAFF. In DNA, the CDR3 is TGTGCCAGTAGCCAGGGGACAGGGGTTCGCACTGAAGCTTTCTTT.

The V gene is TRBV2, the J gene TRBJ1-6; TRBD1 is a possible D gene (5 bases). Trimming left V 2 bases short and J 9 bases short, with 8 bases between. CDR1 is SNHLY and CDR2 is FYNNEI in the germline V gene. The CDR3 has 13 amino acids. The CDR3 coding sequence is TGTGCCAGCAGTGAACAGGGTCGTTCACCCCTCCACTTT. Its protein product is CASSEQGRSPLHF.

The chain has TRBV28 and TRBJ2-3, with D perhaps TRBD2 (6 bases). The CDR3 runs 15 residues. V shed 6 bases and J shed 2 bases, with 15 bases lying between them. Looked up from germline, CDR1 is MDHEN and CDR2 is SYDVKM. The CDR3 DNA reads TGTGCCAGCAGAGATGGGACTTCGTCCACAGATACGCAGTATTTT. Translated, it gives CASRDGTSSTDTQYF.

This sequence joins TRBV23-1 and TRBJ2-7, with unresolved D. TRBV23-1 is an ORF; its function is uncertain. The V gene lost 1 base and the J gene lost 5 bases, with 15 bases spanning the gap. The CDR3 is made up of 15 amino acids. The CDR3 coding sequence is TGCGCCAGCAGTCAATTGACCCTTTCCGTCGACGAGCAGTACTTC. It codes for CASSQLTLSVDEQYF.

The chain couples TRBV19 to TRBJ2-1; perhaps TRBD2 as D (5 bases). Per the germline V gene, CDR1 is LNHDA and CDR2 is SQIVND (reference sequence). Deletions cut 0 bases from V and 11 bases from J, with 14 bases between. This CDR3 spans 14 amino acids. The CDR3 region has the DNA TGTGCCAGTAGTATAGATCCTAGCTCGCTTAAGCAGTTCTTC. Encoded protein: CASSIDPSSLKQFF. Together with reference TRBV19 and TRBJ2-1, the CDR3 gives the full variable domain: DGGITQSPKYLFRKEGQNVTLSCEQNLNHDAMYWYRQDPGQGLRLIYYSQIVNDFQKGDIAEGYSVSREKKESFPLTVTSAQKNPTAFYLCASSIDPSSLKQFFGPGTRLTVL.

The chain recombines TRBV5-1 with TRBJ2-3; possible D gene TRBD1, 5 bases. This CDR3 contains 15 residues. Per germline, CDR1 SGHRS and CDR2 YFSETQ. Trimming shortened V by 0 bases and J by 4 bases, and 12 bases separated the two germline ends. The CDR3 DNA sequence: TGCGCCAGCAGCTTGGATAGCCCCAGGGCAGATACGCAGTATTTT. It yields the protein CASSLDSPRADTQYF.

This clone was observed a single time. This chain connects TRBV10-3 to TRBJ1-2; D gene ambiguous. Germline loops: CDR1 ENHRY, CDR2 SYGVKD. This CDR3 spans 13 amino acids. Trimming cost V 7 bases and J 2 bases, with 11 bases left between them. The CDR3 region is CAITGMENYGYTF. The CDR3 nucleotides read TGTGCCATCACCGGGATGGAAAACTATGGCTACACCTTC.

V is TRBV7-2 and J is TRBJ1-1; D not resolved. This CDR3 spans 18 amino acids. The germline V and J ends were trimmed by 0 bases and 0 bases, with 17 bases remaining between them. Germline CDR1 reads SGHTA; CDR2 reads FQGNSA. The CDR3 DNA is TGTGCCAGCAGCTTAGCGGGATCCGGTTTCCTCATGAACACTGAAGCTTTCTTT. It is translated as CASSLAGSGFLMNTEAFF.

The chain is built from TRBV9 and TRBJ2-5; TRBD2 is a possible D gene (6 bases). The CDR3 contains 15 residues. Germline V CDR1 and CDR2: SGDLS, YYNGEE. V was clipped by 0 bases and J by 2 bases, with 11 bases between them. The CDR3 sequence: CASSVGGTQQETQYF. CDR3 coding DNA: TGTGCCAGCAGCGTAGGCGGGACTCAACAAGAGACCCAGTACTTC. Supplemented by reference TRBV9 and TRBJ2-5, the full variable domain reads DSGVTQTPKHLITATGQRVTLRCSPRSGDLSVYWYQQSLDQGLQFLIQYYNGEERAKGNILERFSAQQFPDLHSELNLSSLELGDSALYFCASSVGGTQQETQYFGPGTRLLVL.

This clone showed up just once. CDR3 amino acids: CASSYTSPSADTQYF. The CDR3 DNA reads as TGTGCCAGCAGTTACACCTCTCCTAGCGCAGATACGCAGTATTTT. The V gene is TRBV6-2 or TRBV6-3, the J gene TRBJ2-3, with a weak D call TRBD2 (6 bases). There are 15 residues in the CDR3. Looked up from germline, CDR1 is MNHEY and CDR2 is SVGEGT. Trimming pared 2 bases from V and 4 bases from J, leaving 13 bases between.

The chain recombines TRBV9 with TRBJ2-7; unclear D gene. Trimming removed 2 bases at V and 0 bases at J, with 12 bases between. The CDR3 contains 15 residues. Germline V gives CDR1 SGDLS, CDR2 YYNGEE. The CDR3 here is CASSVAGMSSYEQYF. The CDR3 DNA is TGTGCCAGCAGCGTGGCAGGCATGAGCTCCTACGAGCAGTACTTC.

The chain links TRBV6-6 to TRBJ1-4, with D maybe TRBD1 (5 bases). The CDR3 totals 15 residues. V was shortened by 6 bases and J by 5 bases, with 16 bases between the two germline ends. Per germline, CDR1 MNHNY and CDR2 SVGAGI (reference sequence). The CDR3 DNA follows: TGTGCCAGCAGATCCTCCGGGACCGAGAATGAAAAACTGTTTTTT. Amino acid sequence: CASRSSGTENEKLFF.